Listed below are T cell receptor beta chains from one sample, sequenced in a study of OX40 agonist ivuxolimab in advanced cancers. TCRdb keeps only in-frame clones here, not all; method: immunoSEQ multiplex PCR. The sample yields 50,000 to 60,000 clones, more than 75% seen once. The starting material was CD4+ or CD8+ T cells sorted from blood, obtained in a trial of the OX40 agonist ivuxolimab. These receptors were obtained from an adult with an advanced solid tumor such as melanoma, head and neck, liver or kidney cancer. CDR3s include the opening cysteine and the closing phenylalanine or tryptophan. A D gene is named only where the DNA matches it firmly. Expanded clones get a size class; other rows say once, few or many, or leave the size out.

abundance,v_gene,j_gene,d_gene,CDR3nt,CDR3aa
-,TRBV28,TRBJ2-3,TRBD2,TGTGCCAGCAGCTCCCCGGGACTAGCGGGAGGTCGTACGCAGTATTTT,CASSSPGLAGGRTQYF
-,TRBV9,TRBJ2-1,-,TGTGCCAGCAGCGACAAGGAGGCCGATGAGCAGTTCTTC,CASSDKEADEQFF
-,TRBV7-9,TRBJ2-7,TRBD1,TGTGCCAGCAGCTTGGGCGACAGGGTATCCTCCGAGCAGTACTTC,CASSLGDRVSSEQYF
-,TRBV27,TRBJ2-1,TRBD2,TGTGCCAGCAGTGCCCGGACTAGCGGAAACGAGCAGTTCTTC,CASSARTSGNEQFF
-,TRBV19,TRBJ2-3,-,TGTGCCAGTAGTTCCCGGCGGTTGGCAGCAACAGATACGCAGTATTTT,CASSSRRLAATDTQYF
once,TRBV4-3,TRBJ2-1,TRBD2,TGCGCCAGCAGCCAAGACGGCACTAGCGGGAGCTCCTACAATGAGCAGTTCTTC,CASSQDGTSGSSYNEQFF
-,TRBV7-9,TRBJ2-7,-,TGTGCCAGCAGCTTTGTATCCTACGAGCAGTACTTC,CASSFVSYEQYF
-,TRBV18,TRBJ1-3,-,TGTGCCAGCTCACCAGTCTCTGGAAACACCATATATTTT,CASSPVSGNTIYF
few,TRBV7-9,TRBJ2-5,-,TGTACCCTTTGGAGTCAAGAGACCCAGTACTTC,CTLWSQETQYF
-,TRBV2,TRBJ2-5,-,TGTGCCGGTTCCGGGGAAGGAGAGACCCAGTACTTC,CAGSGEGETQYF